This T cell receptor (beta chain) emerged from a study of blood T cells in healthy people across ages. Unmatched junction bases numbered 6, after V lost 5 bases and J lost 3 bases. CDR3 length: 15 residues. Germline assignment: CDR1 KGHSH and CDR2 LQKENI. Study outcomes and limitations: Measured against age, TCR beta diversity per million T cells decreased in a roughly linear manner.

A note on this clonotype: The antigen is not known.

PCR was performed a second time for 7 to 11 cycles using a sample-barcoded 5' primer and a J-beta primer mix. TCRdb ran MiXCR on the 5' RACE reads and lists one entry per CDR3 protein. The sample has about 840,000 distinct CDR3 sequences, almost 30% seen once; the top ten hold 10%. This sample also appeared in a second study, on T cells of mothers and their children.

This sequence was found in a woman aged 40 to 55 in good health. The specimen sequenced was blood. This chain uses TRBV18 with TRBJ1-4, with 7 bases that match TRBD1. CDR3 coding DNA: TGTGCCAGCTCAAAAAGACAGGGTTCTAATGAAAAACTGTTTTTT. This translates into CASSKRQGSNEKLFF.